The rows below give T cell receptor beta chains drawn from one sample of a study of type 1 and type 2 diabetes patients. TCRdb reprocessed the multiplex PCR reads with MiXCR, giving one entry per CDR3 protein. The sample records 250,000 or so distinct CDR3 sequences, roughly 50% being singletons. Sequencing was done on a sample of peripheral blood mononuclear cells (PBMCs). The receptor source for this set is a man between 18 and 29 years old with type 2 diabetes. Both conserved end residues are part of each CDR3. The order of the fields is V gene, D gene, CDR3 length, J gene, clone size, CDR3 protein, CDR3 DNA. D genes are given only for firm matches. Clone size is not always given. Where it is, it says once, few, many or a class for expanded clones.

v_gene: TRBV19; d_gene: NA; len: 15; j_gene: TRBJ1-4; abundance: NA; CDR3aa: CASKTLDSHSEKLFF; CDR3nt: TGTGCCAGTAAAACACTCGACAGTCACAGTGAAAAACTGTTTTTT
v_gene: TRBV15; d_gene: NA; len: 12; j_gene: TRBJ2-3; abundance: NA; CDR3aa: CATSRHMATQYF; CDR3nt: TGTGCCACCAGCAGGCACATGGCTACGCAGTATTTT
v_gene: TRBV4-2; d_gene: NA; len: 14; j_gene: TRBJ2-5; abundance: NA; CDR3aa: CASSPIGLTETQYF; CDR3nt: TGTGCCAGCAGCCCAATCGGACTGACAGAGACCCAGTACTTC
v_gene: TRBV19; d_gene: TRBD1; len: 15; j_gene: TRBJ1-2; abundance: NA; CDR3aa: CASSETGWGSGGYTF; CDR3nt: TGTGCCAGTAGTGAGACAGGGTGGGGTTCGGGCGGCTACACCTTC
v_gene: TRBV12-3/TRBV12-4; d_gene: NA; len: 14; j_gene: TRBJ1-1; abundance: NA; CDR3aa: CASSLTGIVTEAFF; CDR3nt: TGTGCCAGCAGCCTTACAGGGATCGTCACTGAAGCTTTCTTT
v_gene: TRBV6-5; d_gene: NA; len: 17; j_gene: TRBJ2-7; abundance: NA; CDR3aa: CASSYMGDSEVTYEQYF; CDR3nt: TGTGCCAGCAGTTACATGGGTGATTCGGAAGTAACGTACGAGCAGTACTTC
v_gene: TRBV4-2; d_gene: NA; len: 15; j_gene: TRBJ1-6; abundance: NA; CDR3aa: CASSQGAPFNSPLHF; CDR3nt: TGTGCCAGCAGCCAAGGGGCCCCTTTTAATTCACCCCTCCACTTT
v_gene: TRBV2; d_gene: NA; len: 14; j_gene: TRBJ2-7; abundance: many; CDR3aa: CASSEGRLLYEQYF; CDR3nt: TGTGCCAGCAGTGAAGGACGGTTGCTTTACGAGCAGTACTTC
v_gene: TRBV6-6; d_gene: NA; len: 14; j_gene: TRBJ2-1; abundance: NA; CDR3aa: CAIRTGTHPNEQFF; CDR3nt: TGTGCCATCCGGACCGGGACCCACCCCAATGAGCAGTTCTTC
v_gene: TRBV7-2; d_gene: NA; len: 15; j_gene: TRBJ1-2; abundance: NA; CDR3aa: CASSITHLTDAGYTF; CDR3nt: TGTGCCAGCAGTATAACCCACCTGACGGATGCGGGCTACACCTTC
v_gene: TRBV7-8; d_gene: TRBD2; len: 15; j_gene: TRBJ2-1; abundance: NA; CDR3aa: CASRPYLAAYNEQFF; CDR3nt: TGTGCCAGCAGGCCATACCTAGCGGCATACAATGAGCAGTTCTTC
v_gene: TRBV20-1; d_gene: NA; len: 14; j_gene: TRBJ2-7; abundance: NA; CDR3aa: CSASGSWLPYEQYF; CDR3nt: TGCAGTGCTAGTGGGTCCTGGCTACCCTACGAGCAGTACTTC
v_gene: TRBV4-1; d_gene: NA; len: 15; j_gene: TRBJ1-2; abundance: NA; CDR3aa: CASSQVNRGDYGYTF; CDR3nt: TGCGCCAGCAGCCAAGTCAATCGGGGTGACTATGGCTACACCTTC
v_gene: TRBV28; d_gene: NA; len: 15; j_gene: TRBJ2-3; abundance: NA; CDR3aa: CASSPGEASTDTQYF; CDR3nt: TGTGCCAGCAGTCCAGGCGAGGCCAGCACAGATACGCAGTATTTT
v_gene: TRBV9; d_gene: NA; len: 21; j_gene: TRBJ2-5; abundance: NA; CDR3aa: CASSVFAEKLLSGPDQETQYF; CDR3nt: TGTGCCAGCAGCGTATTTGCGGAGAAATTGCTCTCCGGACCCGATCAAGAGACCCAGTACTTC
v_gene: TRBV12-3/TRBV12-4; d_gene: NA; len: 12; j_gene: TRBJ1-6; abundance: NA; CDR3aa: CASSLEDSPLHF; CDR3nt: TGTGCCAGCAGTCTGGAGGATTCACCCCTCCACTTT
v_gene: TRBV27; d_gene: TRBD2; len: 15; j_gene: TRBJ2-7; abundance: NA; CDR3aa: CASSSFREASYEQYF; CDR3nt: TGTGCCAGCAGTTCCTTCCGGGAGGCCTCCTACGAGCAGTACTTC
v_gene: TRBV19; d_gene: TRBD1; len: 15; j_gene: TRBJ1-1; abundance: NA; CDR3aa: CASSSRGGGFAEAFF; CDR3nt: TGTGCCAGTAGTTCCCGGGGAGGGGGCTTCGCTGAAGCTTTCTTT
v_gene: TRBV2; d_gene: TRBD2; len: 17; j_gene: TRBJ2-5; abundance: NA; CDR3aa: CASSKVAGGPQGETQYF; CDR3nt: TGTGCCAGCAGTAAGGTTGCGGGGGGTCCGCAAGGAGAGACCCAGTACTTC
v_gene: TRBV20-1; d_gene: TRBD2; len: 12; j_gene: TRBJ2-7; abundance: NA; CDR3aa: CSAGTSSYGQYF; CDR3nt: TGCAGTGCTGGGACTAGTTCCTACGGGCAGTACTTC
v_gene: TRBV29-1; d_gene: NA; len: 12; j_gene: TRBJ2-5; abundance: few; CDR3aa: CSAWRRLETQYF; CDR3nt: TGCAGCGCCTGGAGGCGGTTGGAGACCCAGTACTTC
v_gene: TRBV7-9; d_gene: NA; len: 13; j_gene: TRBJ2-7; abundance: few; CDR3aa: CASSRDNRYEQYF; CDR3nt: TGTGCCAGCAGCCGGGACAACCGATACGAGCAGTACTTC